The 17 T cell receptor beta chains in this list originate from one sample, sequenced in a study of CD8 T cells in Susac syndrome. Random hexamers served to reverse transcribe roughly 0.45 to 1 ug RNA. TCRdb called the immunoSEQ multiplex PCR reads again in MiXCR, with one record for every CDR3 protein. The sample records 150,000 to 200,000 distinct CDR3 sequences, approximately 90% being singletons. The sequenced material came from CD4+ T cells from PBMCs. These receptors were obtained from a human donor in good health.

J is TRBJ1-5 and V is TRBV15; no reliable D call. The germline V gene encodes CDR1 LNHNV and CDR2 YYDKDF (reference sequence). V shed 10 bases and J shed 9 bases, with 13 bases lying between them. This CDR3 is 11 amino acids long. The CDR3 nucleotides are TGTGCCAGGGCAAACGTTGGGCCCCAGCATTTT. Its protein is CARANVGPQHF. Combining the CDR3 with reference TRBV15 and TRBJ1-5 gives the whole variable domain DAMVIQNPRYQVTQFGKPVTLSCSQTLNHNVMYWYQQKSSQAPKLLFHYYDKDFNNEADTPDNFQSRRPNTSFCFLDIRSPGLGDTAMYLCARANVGPQHFGDGTRLSIL.

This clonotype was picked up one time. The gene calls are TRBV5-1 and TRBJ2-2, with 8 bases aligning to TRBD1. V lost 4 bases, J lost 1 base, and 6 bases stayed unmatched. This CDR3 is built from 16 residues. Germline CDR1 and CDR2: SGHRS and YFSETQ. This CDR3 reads CASSLGTGVNTGELFF. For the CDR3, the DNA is TGCGCCAGCAGCCTCGGGACAGGAGTGAACACCGGGGAGCTGTTTTTT.

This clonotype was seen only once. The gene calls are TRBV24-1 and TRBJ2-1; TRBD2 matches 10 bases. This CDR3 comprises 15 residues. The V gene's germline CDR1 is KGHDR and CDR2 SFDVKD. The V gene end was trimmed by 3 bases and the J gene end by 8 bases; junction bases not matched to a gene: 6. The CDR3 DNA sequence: TGTGCCACCAGTGATCCCGGGACTAGCGTCGATGAGCAGTTCTTC. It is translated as CATSDPGTSVDEQFF.

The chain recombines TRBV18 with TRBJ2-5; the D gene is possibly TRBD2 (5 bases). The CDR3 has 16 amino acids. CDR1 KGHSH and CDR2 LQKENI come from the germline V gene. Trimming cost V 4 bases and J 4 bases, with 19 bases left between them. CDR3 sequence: CASSLLHEGTIETQYF. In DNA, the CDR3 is TGTGCCAGCTCACTCCTTCACGAGGGTACTATAGAGACCCAGTACTTC.

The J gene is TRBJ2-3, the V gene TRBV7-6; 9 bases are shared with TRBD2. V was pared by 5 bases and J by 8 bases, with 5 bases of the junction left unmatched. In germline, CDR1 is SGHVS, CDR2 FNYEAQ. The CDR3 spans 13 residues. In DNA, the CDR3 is TGTGCCAGCAGCCCAGGACTAGCGAGTACGCAGTATTTT. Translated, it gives CASSPGLASTQYF. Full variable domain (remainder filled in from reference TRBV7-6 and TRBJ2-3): GAGVSQSPRYKVTKRGQDVALRCDPISGHVSLYWYRQALGQGPEFLTYFNYEAQQDKSGLPNDRFSAERPEGSISTLTIQRTEQRDSAMYRCASSPGLASTQYFGPGTRLTVL.

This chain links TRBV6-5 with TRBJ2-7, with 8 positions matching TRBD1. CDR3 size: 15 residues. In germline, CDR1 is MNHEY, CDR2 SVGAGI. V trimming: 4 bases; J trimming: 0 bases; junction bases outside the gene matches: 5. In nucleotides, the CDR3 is TGTGCCAGCAGTTCGGGACAGGAGTACTCCTACGAGCAGTACTTC. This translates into CASSSGQEYSYEQYF.

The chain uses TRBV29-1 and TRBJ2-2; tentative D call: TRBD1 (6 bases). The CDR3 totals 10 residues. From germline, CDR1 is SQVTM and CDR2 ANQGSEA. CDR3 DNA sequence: TGCGGGGGCGGTACCGGGGAGCTGTTTTTT. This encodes CGGGTGELFF.

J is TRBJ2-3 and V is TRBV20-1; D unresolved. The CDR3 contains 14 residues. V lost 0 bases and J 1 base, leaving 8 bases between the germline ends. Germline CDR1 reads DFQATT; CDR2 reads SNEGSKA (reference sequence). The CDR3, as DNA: TGCAGTGCTAGAGATTGGGCAGGCACAGATACGCAGTATTTT. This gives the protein CSARDWAGTDTQYF.

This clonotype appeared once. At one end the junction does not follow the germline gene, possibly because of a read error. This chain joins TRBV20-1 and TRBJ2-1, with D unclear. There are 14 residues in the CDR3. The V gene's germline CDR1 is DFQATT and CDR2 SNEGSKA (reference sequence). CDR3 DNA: TGCAGTGCCAGAGTTGTAGGGCCCCAGAATGAGCAGTTCTTC. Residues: CSARVVGPQNEQFF.

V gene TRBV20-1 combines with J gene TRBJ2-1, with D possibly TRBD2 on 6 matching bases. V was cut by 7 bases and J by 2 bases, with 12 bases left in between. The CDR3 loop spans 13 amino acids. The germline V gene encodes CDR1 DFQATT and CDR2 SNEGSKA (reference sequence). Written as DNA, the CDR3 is TGCAGTGGGTGGGCGGGAACCTACAATGAGCAGTTCTTC. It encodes CSGWAGTYNEQFF.

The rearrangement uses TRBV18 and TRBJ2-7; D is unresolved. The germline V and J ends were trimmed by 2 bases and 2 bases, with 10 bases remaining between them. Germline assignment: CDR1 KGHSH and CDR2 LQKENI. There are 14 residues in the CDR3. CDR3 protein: CASSPSQVAYEQYF. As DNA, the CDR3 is TGTGCCAGCTCACCAAGCCAGGTTGCCTACGAGCAGTACTTC. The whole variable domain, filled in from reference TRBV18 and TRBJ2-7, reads NAGVMQNPRHLVRRRGQEARLRCSPMKGHSHVYWYRQLPEEGLKFMVYLQKENIIDESGMPKERFSAEFPKEGPSILRIQQVVRGDSAAYFCASSPSQVAYEQYFGPGTRLTVT.

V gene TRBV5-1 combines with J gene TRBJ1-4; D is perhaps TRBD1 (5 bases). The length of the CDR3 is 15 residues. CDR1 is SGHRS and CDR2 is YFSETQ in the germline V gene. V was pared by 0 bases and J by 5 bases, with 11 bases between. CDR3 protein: CASSLGPTVNEKLFF. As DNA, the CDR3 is TGCGCCAGCAGCTTGGGGCCGACAGTGAATGAAAAACTGTTTTTT.

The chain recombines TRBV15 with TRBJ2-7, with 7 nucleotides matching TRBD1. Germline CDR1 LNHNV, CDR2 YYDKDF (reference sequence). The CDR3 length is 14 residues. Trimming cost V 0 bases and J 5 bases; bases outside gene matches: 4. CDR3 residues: CATSRDRDSHEQYF. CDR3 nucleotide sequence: TGTGCCACCAGCAGAGATCGGGACAGCCACGAGCAGTACTTC.

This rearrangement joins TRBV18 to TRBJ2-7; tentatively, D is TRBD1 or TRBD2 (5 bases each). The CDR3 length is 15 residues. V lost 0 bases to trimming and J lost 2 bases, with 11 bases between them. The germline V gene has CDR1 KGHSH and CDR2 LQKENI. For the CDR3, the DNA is TGTGCCAGCTCACCACCGGGGACGGTGGCCTACGAGCAGTACTTC. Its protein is CASSPPGTVAYEQYF.

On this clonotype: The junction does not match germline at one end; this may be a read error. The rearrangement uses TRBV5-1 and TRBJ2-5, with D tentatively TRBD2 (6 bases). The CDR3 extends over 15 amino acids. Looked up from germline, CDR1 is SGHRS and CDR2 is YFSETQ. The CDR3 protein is CASSLGTGSGETQHF. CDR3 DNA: TGCGCCAGCAGCTTGGGGACCGGGAGCGGAGAGACCCAGCACTTC.

Here the CDR3 reads CASSFSNRGTYEQYF. In DNA, the CDR3 is TGTGCCAGCAGCTTCTCGAACAGGGGAACCTACGAGCAGTACTTC. The chain has TRBV7-9 and TRBJ2-7, with 7 bases matching TRBD1. The CDR3 loop spans 15 amino acids. Per the germline V gene, CDR1 is SEHNR and CDR2 is FQNEAQ (reference sequence). J lost 2 bases, V lost 3 bases, and 7 bases had no gene match. The whole variable domain, remainder taken from reference TRBV7-9 and TRBJ2-7, is DTGVSQNPRHKITKRGQNVTFRCDPISEHNRLYWYRQTLGQGPEFLTYFQNEAQLEKSRLLSDRFSAERPKGSFSTLEIQRTEQGDSAMYLCASSFSNRGTYEQYFGPGTRLTVT.

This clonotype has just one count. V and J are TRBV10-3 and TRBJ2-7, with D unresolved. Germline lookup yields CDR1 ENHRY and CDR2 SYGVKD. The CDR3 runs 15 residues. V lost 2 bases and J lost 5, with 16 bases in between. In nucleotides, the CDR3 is TGTGCCATCAGTGAGGGCACCGCCTCGTGGGACGAGCAGTACTTC. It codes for CAISEGTASWDEQYF.